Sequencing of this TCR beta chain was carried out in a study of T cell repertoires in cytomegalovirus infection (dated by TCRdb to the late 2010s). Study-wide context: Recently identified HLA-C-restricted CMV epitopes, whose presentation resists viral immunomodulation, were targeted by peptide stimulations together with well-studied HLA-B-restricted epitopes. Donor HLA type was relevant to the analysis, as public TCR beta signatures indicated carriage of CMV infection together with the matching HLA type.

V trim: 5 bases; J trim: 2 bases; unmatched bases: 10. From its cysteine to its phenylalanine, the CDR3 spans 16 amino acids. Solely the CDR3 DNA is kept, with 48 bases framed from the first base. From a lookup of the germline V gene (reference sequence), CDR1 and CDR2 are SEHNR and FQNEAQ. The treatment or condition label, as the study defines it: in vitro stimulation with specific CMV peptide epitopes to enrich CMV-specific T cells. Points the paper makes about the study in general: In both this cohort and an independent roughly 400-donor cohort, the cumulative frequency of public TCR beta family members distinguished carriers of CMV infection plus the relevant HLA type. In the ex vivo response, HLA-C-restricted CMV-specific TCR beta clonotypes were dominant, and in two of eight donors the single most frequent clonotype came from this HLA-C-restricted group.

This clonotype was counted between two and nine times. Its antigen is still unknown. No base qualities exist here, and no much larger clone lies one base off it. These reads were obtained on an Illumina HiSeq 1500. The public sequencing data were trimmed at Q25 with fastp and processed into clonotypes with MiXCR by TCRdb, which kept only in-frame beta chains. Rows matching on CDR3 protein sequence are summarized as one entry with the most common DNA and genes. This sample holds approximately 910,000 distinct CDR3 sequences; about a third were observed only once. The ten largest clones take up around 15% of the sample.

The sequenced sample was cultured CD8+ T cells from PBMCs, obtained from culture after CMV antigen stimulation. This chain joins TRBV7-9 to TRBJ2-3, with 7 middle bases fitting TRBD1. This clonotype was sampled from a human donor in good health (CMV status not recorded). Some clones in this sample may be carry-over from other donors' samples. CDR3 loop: CASSPPAGGTTDTQYF. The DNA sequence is TGTGCCAGCAGCCCCCCGGCAGGGGGAACCACAGATACGCAGTATTTT. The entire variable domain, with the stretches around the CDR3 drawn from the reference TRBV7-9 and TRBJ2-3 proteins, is DTGVSQNPRHKITKRGQNVTFRCDPISEHNRLYWYRQTLGQGPEFLTYFQNEAQLEKSRLLSDRFSAERPKGSFSTLEIQRTEQGDSAMYLCASSPPAGGTTDTQYFGPGTRLTVL.